This T cell receptor (beta chain) stems from a study of CD8 T cells in ankylosing spondylitis. On this clonotype: Its antigen is not known.

Findings and limits, study-wide: Disease-linked clones bore a CD8+ phenotype, appearing relatively rarely in peripheral blood. The study identified a TCR beta motif of several highly homologous variants that appeared characteristic of ankylosing spondylitis blood.

Trimming cost V 4 bases and J 3 bases; bases outside gene matches: 5. Germline V gives CDR1 LGHDT, CDR2 YNNKEL (reference sequence). This CDR3 contains 15 residues. Library preparation for TCR beta used quantitative 5'-RACE with molecular barcodes. Using its own MiXCR run on the 5' RACE reads, TCRdb lists one record per CDR3 protein. Found here are fewer than 250,000 distinct CDR3 sequences, roughly 10% of them singletons; the top ten hold roughly 2.5%. The receptor's source is a male donor with ankylosing spondylitis or in good health (not recorded which). The specimen was blood, either unsorted or a sorted T cell fraction (not recorded which). The chain uses TRBV3-1 and TRBJ2-7, with 11 bases matching TRBD2. The CDR3 reads CASSLGLAGNYEQYF. As DNA, the CDR3 is TGTGCCAGCAGCCTAGGACTAGCGGGTAACTACGAGCAGTACTTC.